This paragraph reports one T cell receptor beta chain. V lost 4 bases to trimming and J lost 5 bases; unmatched junction nucleotides: 4. In germline, CDR1 is SGHRS, CDR2 YFSETQ. The CDR3 has 14 amino acids. The data originate from a study of blood T cell repertoires in COVID-19. The protocol was immunoSEQ multiplex PCR, while the TCRdb copy is restricted to in-frame clones and leaves out a portion. Of around 260,000 clones listed, approximately 86% are singletons. This chain links TRBV5-1 with TRBJ2-7, with TRBD1 identical over 12 bases. This sequence originates from a woman in her sixties or seventies with COVID-19, enrolled during active disease. The specimen sequenced was peripheral blood. The CDR3 sequence is CASSQGQGANEQYF. The CDR3 DNA reads as TGCGCCAGCAGCCAGGGACAGGGGGCTAACGAGCAGTACTTC.